This TCR beta chain stems from a study of shared clonotypes between healthy human individuals. Study-wide results and limits: Incompleteness in sorted-subset sequencing, despite large depth, was shown by rarefaction.

The germline V gene encodes CDR1 SGHTA and CDR2 FQGNSA. There are 13 residues in the CDR3. With 5 bases removed from V and 9 bases from J, the gap between germline ends came to 16 bases. Assay execution took place at the deep level. Assay used: immunoSEQ multiplex PCR; TCRdb lists only in-frame clones, some missing. This sample has 950,000 to 1,300,000 clones, with roughly 80% found just once. Turning to this clone: What it binds is unknown.

The donors were all Caucasian adults (living in Nashville, Tennessee). The sequenced sample was memory CD4+ T cells sorted from blood. Indicated subset: CD45RA-negative fraction. The clonotype comes from a man between 18 and 35 years old in good health. The J gene is TRBJ2-5, the V gene TRBV7-2; possible D gene TRBD2, 6 bases. CDR3 DNA sequence: TGTGCCAGCAGCACGGGGGTAGCGTGGCCCCAGTACTTC. This translates into CASSTGVAWPQYF.